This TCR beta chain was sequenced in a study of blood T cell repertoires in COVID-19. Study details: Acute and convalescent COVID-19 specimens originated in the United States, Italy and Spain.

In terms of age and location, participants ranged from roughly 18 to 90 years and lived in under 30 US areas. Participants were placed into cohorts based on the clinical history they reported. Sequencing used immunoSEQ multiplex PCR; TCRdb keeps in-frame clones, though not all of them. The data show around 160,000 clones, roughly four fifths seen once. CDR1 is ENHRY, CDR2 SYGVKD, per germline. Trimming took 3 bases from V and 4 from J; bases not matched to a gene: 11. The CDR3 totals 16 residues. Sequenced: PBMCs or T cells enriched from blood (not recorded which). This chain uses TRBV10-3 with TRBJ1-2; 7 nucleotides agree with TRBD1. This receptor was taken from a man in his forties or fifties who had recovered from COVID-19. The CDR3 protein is CAISDHPTGSGYGYTF. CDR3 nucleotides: TGTGCCATCAGTGACCACCCGACAGGGTCAGGCTATGGCTACACCTTC.